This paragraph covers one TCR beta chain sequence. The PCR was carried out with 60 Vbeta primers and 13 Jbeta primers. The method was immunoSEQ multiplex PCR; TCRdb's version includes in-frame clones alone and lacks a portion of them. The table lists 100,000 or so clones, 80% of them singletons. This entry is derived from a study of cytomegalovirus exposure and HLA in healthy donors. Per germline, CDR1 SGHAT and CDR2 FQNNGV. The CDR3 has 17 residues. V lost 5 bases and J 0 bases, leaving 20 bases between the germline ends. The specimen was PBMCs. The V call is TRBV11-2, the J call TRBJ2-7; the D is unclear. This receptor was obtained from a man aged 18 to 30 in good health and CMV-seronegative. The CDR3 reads CASSVRALLWSSYEQYF. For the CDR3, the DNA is TGTGCCAGCAGCGTCAGAGCCCTGCTCTGGAGCTCCTACGAGCAGTACTTC.